The T cell receptor (beta chain) under discussion was sequenced for a study of T cell responses to AZD1222 COVID-19 vaccine. Germline V gene data show CDR1 as LNHDA and CDR2 as SQIVND (reference sequence). The CDR3 sequence is 14 residues long. Trimming cost V 5 bases and J 5 bases; bases outside gene matches: 4. TCRdb's table, derived via immunoSEQ multiplex PCR, lists solely in-frame clones and lacks some. The data contain roughly 150,000 clones, approximately 90% of them seen just once; the ten biggest clones take up 5.5% to 7%. The source of this sequence is an adult who had recovered from COVID-19. The chain carries TRBV19 and TRBJ2-5; 11 bases are shared with TRBD2. Specimen: peripheral blood, collected after recovery from COVID-19. The CDR3 region has the DNA TGTGCCAGTAGTGAACTAGCGGGAGACGAGACCCAGTACTTC. Its translation: CASSELAGDETQYF.